This passage covers 32 T cell receptor beta chains from one sample sequenced in a study of T cell responses to AZD1222 COVID-19 vaccine. Libraries were prepared by immunoSEQ multiplex PCR; TCRdb keeps only in-frame clonotypes and omits some of them. Among around 140,000 clones, roughly nine tenths were seen once, and the ten largest hold roughly 3.8%. The source material was peripheral blood, sampled 28 days after the second AZD1222 dose. These receptor sequences come from an adult who received the AZD1222 COVID-19 vaccine.

The chain joins TRBV2 to TRBJ2-5, with D perhaps TRBD2 (6 bases). The germline V and J ends were trimmed by 5 bases and 3 bases, with 10 bases remaining between them. The germline V gene encodes CDR1 SNHLY and CDR2 FYNNEI. This CDR3 has 13 residues. CDR3 region: CASSRDFEETQYF. CDR3 sequence (DNA): TGTGCCAGCAGTCGGGACTTCGAAGAGACCCAGTACTTC.

This sequence joins TRBV11-2 and TRBJ2-5; no reliable D call. The CDR3 extends over 12 amino acids. CDR1 is SGHAT and CDR2 is FQNNGV in the germline V gene. V was pared by 2 bases and J by 2 bases, with 3 bases between. The CDR3 region is CASSLRQETQYF. Here the CDR3 DNA reads TGTGCCAGCAGCTTAAGGCAAGAGACCCAGTACTTC.

The rearrangement uses TRBV4-3 and TRBJ2-1; D ambiguous. Germline assignment: CDR1 LGHNA and CDR2 YSLEER. This CDR3 comprises 15 residues. V was trimmed by 1 base and J by 7 bases, leaving 14 bases between them. CDR3: CASSQGLDFGNEQFF. CDR3 in DNA: TGCGCCAGCAGCCAAGGCCTAGATTTCGGGAATGAGCAGTTCTTC.

This chain links TRBV3-1 (or the pseudogene TRBV3-2) with TRBJ2-1, with 7 bases lining up with TRBD2. The ends lost 0 bases at V and 5 bases at J; junction bases unmatched: 7. The CDR3 has 16 amino acids. Germline CDR1 reads LGHDT; CDR2 reads YNNKEL (reference sequence). For the CDR3, the DNA is TGTGCCAGCAGCCAAGAGGGGCGGGGGAGGAACAATGAGCAGTTCTTC. Amino acid sequence: CASSQEGRGRNNEQFF.

This chain joins TRBV18 and TRBJ2-6, with TRBD1 as a possible D gene (6 bases). The CDR3 length is 19 residues. From germline, CDR1 is KGHSH and CDR2 LQKENI. V was clipped by 3 bases and J by 2 bases, with 20 bases between them. CDR3 loop: CASSPALAGDRPGANVLTF. CDR3 nucleotide sequence: TGTGCCAGCTCACCCGCACTTGCAGGGGATCGGCCTGGGGCCAACGTCCTGACTTTC.

V is TRBV19 and J is TRBJ2-1; D perhaps matches TRBD2 (5 bases). Germline CDR1 reads LNHDA; CDR2 reads SQIVND (reference sequence). This CDR3 comprises 14 residues. V was shortened by 1 base and J by 4 bases, with 8 bases between the two germline ends. CDR3 coding DNA: TGTGCCAGTAGTATAGGGACGGGGTACAATGAGCAGTTCTTC. Its translation is CASSIGTGYNEQFF. Combining the CDR3 with reference TRBV19 and TRBJ2-1 gives the whole variable domain DGGITQSPKYLFRKEGQNVTLSCEQNLNHDAMYWYRQDPGQGLRLIYYSQIVNDFQKGDIAEGYSVSREKKESFPLTVTSAQKNPTAFYLCASSIGTGYNEQFFGPGTRLTVL.

For this clone: Additional DNA sequences in this sample encode the identical CDR3. The genes are TRBV30 and TRBJ1-2, with D unclear. Trimming removed 0 bases from V and 2 bases from J, with 7 bases in between. The germline V gene has CDR1 GTSNPN and CDR2 SVGIG (reference sequence). CDR3 length: 13 amino acids. CDR3 DNA: TGTGCCTGGAGTGTACTAGGGAACTATGGCTACACCTTC. This codes for CAWSVLGNYGYTF. The whole variable domain, filled in from reference TRBV30 and TRBJ1-2, reads SQTIHQWPATLVQPVGSPLSLECTVEGTSNPNLYWYRQAAGRGLQLLFYSVGIGQISSEVPQNLSASRPQDRQFILSSKKLLLSDSGFYLCAWSVLGNYGYTFGSGTRLTVV.

The chain combines TRBV7-2 with TRBJ2-5; D remains ambiguous. Germline lookup yields CDR1 SGHTA and CDR2 FQGNSA. This CDR3 has 15 amino acids. Trimming took off 1 base at V and 1 base at J, with 10 bases between the two ends. CDR3: CASSLVSSAQETQYF. The CDR3 DNA follows: TGTGCCAGCAGCTTAGTGTCCAGCGCCCAAGAGACCCAGTACTTC.

The CDR3 sequence is CASSPTMNTEAFF. CDR3 DNA sequence: TGTGCCAGCAGCCCCACTATGAACACTGAAGCTTTCTTT. The chain uses TRBV7-2 and TRBJ1-1; no firm D call. The CDR3 totals 13 residues. Germline V gene data show CDR1 as SGHTA and CDR2 as FQGNSA. V was pared by 5 bases and J by 0 bases, with 7 bases between. Supplemented by reference TRBV7-2 and TRBJ1-1, the full variable domain reads GAGVSQSPSNKVTEKGKDVELRCDPISGHTALYWYRQSLGQGLEFLIYFQGNSAPDKSGLPSDRFSAERTGGSVSTLTIQRTQQEDSAVYLCASSPTMNTEAFFGQGTRLTVV.

The chain recombines TRBV7-9 with TRBJ1-4; no clear D gene. Germline CDR1 SEHNR, CDR2 FQNEAQ (reference sequence). The CDR3 extends over 12 amino acids. Trimming left V 6 bases short and J 8 bases short, with 10 bases between. DNA of the CDR3: TGTGCCAGCAGTTTTTTGAACGAAAAACTGTTTTTT. Encoded protein: CASSFLNEKLFF. Full variable domain (outside the CDR3, taken from reference TRBV7-9 and TRBJ1-4): DTGVSQNPRHKITKRGQNVTFRCDPISEHNRLYWYRQTLGQGPEFLTYFQNEAQLEKSRLLSDRFSAERPKGSFSTLEIQRTEQGDSAMYLCASSFLNEKLFFGSGTQLSVL.

The rearrangement links TRBV29-1 to TRBJ1-1; D uncertain. Germline V gives CDR1 SQVTM, CDR2 ANQGSEA. The CDR3 is made up of 14 amino acids. The V end was cut by 4 bases, the J end by 7 bases, with 19 bases between. CDR3 coding DNA: TGCAGCGTTGTGCCGGAACACCGACGTGGTGAAGCTTTCTTT. Translation: CSVVPEHRRGEAFF.

The genes are TRBV6-5 and TRBJ2-5; D possibly uses TRBD1 or TRBD2 (6 bases each). Trimming cost V 7 bases and J 5 bases, with 20 bases left between them. In germline, CDR1 is MNHEY, CDR2 SVGAGI. There are 15 residues in the CDR3. CDR3 bases: TGTGCCAGCACCAGCGGCTGGGGGGCCCAGGAGACCCAGTACTTC. It translates to CASTSGWGAQETQYF.

This chain uses TRBV7-9 with TRBJ2-1; D not resolved. CDR1 and CDR2 from the germline V gene are SEHNR and FQNEAQ (reference sequence). CDR3 length: 13 residues. Trimming took off 11 bases at V and 5 bases at J, with 16 bases between the two ends. The CDR3 DNA is TGTGCCCAAGTGGCCCAGATACACAATGAGCAGTTCTTC. This translates into CAQVAQIHNEQFF.

The chain joins TRBV5-6 to TRBJ2-7; the D gene could be TRBD1 or TRBD2 (5 bases each). This CDR3 contains 15 residues. The V end was cut by 0 bases, the J end by 5 bases, with 15 bases between. Germline lookup yields CDR1 SGHDT and CDR2 YYEEEE. The CDR3 sequence: CASSLVGRQSDEQYF. Here the CDR3 DNA reads TGTGCCAGCAGCTTGGTGGGACGGCAAAGCGACGAGCAGTACTTC.

The V gene is TRBV6-2 or TRBV6-3, the J gene TRBJ2-1; D not certain. Germline V gives CDR1 MNHEY, CDR2 SVGEGT. V was cut by 0 bases and J by 0 bases, with 6 bases left in between. The CDR3 runs 15 residues. CDR3 nucleotides: TGTGCCAGCAGTTACTCAGGGAACTCCTACAATGAGCAGTTCTTC. It is translated as CASSYSGNSYNEQFF.

The V gene is TRBV6-1, the J gene TRBJ2-5; D is perhaps TRBD1 or TRBD2 (5 bases each). Trimming removed 2 bases at V and 5 bases at J, with 15 bases between. CDR3 length: 15 amino acids. Germline CDR1 MNHNS, CDR2 SASEGT. The CDR3 DNA reads as TGTGCCAGCAGTGAATTAACTGGCTGGGGGGAGACCCAGTACTTC. Residues: CASSELTGWGETQYF.

In this sample, this clone turned up a few times. The rearrangement links TRBV7-9 to TRBJ2-1; D is uncertain. The CDR3 consists of 15 residues. V was shortened by 1 base and J by 5 bases, with 12 bases between the two germline ends. The germline V gene has CDR1 SEHNR and CDR2 FQNEAQ (reference sequence). The CDR3 reads CASSLDFGPHNEQFF. DNA for the CDR3: TGTGCCAGCAGCTTAGACTTTGGCCCACACAATGAGCAGTTCTTC.

The chain couples TRBV11-3 to TRBJ1-1; perhaps TRBD1 as D (6 bases). This CDR3 spans 13 amino acids. Germline-derived CDR1 and CDR2 are SGHNT and YENEEA. V was cut by 5 bases and J by 0 bases, with 7 bases left in between. Here the CDR3 reads CASSRQVNTEAFF. The DNA of the CDR3 is TGTGCCAGCAGCCGACAGGTGAACACTGAAGCTTTCTTT.

The chain has TRBV7-2 and TRBJ1-6; possibly TRBD1 for D (6 bases). The CDR3 is 15 amino acids. In germline, CDR1 is SGHTA, CDR2 FQGNSA. Deletions cut 1 base from V and 10 bases from J, with 14 bases between. The CDR3 here is CASSLEGGHRSPLHF. CDR3 in DNA: TGTGCCAGCAGCTTAGAGGGGGGGCATAGATCACCCCTCCACTTT.

This clone has only a few counts. J is TRBJ1-2 and V is TRBV19; TRBD1 matches 9 bases. The germline gives CDR1 LNHDA, CDR2 SQIVND (reference sequence). There are 17 residues in the CDR3. V lost 3 bases to trimming and J lost 2 bases; unmatched junction nucleotides: 10. CDR3 region: CASSILPDRGENYGYTF. The CDR3 nucleotides are TGTGCCAGTAGTATTCTTCCCGACAGGGGGGAAAACTATGGCTACACCTTC. Combining the CDR3 with reference TRBV19 and TRBJ1-2 gives the whole variable domain DGGITQSPKYLFRKEGQNVTLSCEQNLNHDAMYWYRQDPGQGLRLIYYSQIVNDFQKGDIAEGYSVSREKKESFPLTVTSAQKNPTAFYLCASSILPDRGENYGYTFGSGTRLTVV.

The chain joins TRBV5-1 to TRBJ2-3; D gene uncertain. Germline loops: CDR1 SGHRS, CDR2 YFSETQ. V gave up 0 bases and J gave up 2 bases, with 7 bases separating them. The CDR3 runs to 14 residues. The CDR3 DNA sequence: TGCGCCAGCAGCTTGGCCTCCGTCACAGATACGCAGTATTTT. Translation gives CASSLASVTDTQYF.

The chain has TRBV7-3 and TRBJ2-3, with no clear D. The CDR3 spans 14 residues. Looked up from germline, CDR1 is SGHTA and CDR2 is FQGTGA. V lost 3 bases to trimming and J lost 0 bases, with 7 bases between them. The CDR3 DNA reads TGTGCCAGCAGCTTTAGCAGGAGCACAGATACGCAGTATTTT. Its translation: CASSFSRSTDTQYF.

The V gene is TRBV19, the J gene TRBJ1-5; maybe TRBD1 (6 bases). Germline V lookup: CDR1 LNHDA, CDR2 SQIVND (reference sequence). With 1 base removed from V and 2 bases from J, the gap between germline ends came to 12 bases. The CDR3 covers 16 residues. The CDR3 bases are TGTGCCAGTAGTATAGGGACAGCCCTTGGCAATCAGCCCCAGCATTTT. Translating gives CASSIGTALGNQPQHF.

V is TRBV19 and J is TRBJ1-3; weak D call: TRBD1 (5 bases). V dropped 4 bases and J dropped 4 bases, with 14 bases sitting between them. Germline V gene data show CDR1 as LNHDA and CDR2 as SQIVND (reference sequence). This CDR3 comprises 15 residues. The CDR3 here is CASSTFGGSGNTIYF. The DNA for the CDR3 is TGTGCCAGTAGTACGTTTGGGGGTTCCGGAAACACCATATATTTT.

V usage is TRBV4-2 and J usage is TRBJ2-1; possible D gene TRBD1, 6 bases. Between the trimmed V and J ends, which lost 4 bases and 6 bases, there was a span of 22 bases. In germline, CDR1 is LGHNA, CDR2 YNFKEQ. The CDR3 is made up of 17 amino acids. The CDR3 nucleotides are TGTGCCAGCAGCCTCCGGACAGTGGGGACGGGGCTCAATGAGCAGTTCTTC. Its protein is CASSLRTVGTGLNEQFF.

The chain's CDR3 is CASSYDSKLLTSTEAFF. Here the CDR3 DNA reads TGTGCCAGCAGCTACGACAGCAAACTACTAACATCGACTGAAGCTTTCTTT. The chain links TRBV7-8 to TRBJ1-1; a weak D match, TRBD1 (5 bases). CDR1 SGHVS and CDR2 FQNEAQ come from the germline V gene. CDR3 length: 17 residues. With 4 bases removed from V and 5 bases from J, the gap between germline ends came to 23 bases. Complete variable domain (other parts from reference TRBV7-8 and TRBJ1-1): GAGVSQSPRYKVAKRGQDVALRCDPISGHVSLFWYQQALGQGPEFLTYFQNEAQLDKSGLPSDRFFAERPEGSVSTLKIQRTQQEDSAVYLCASSYDSKLLTSTEAFFGQGTRLTVV.

This chain links TRBV7-9 with TRBJ2-5; 9 positions agree with TRBD2. V lost 2 bases and J lost 3; bases outside the gene matches: 10. The CDR3 contains 17 residues. The germline CDR1 and CDR2 sequences are SEHNR and FQNEAQ (reference sequence). CDR3 region: CASSLRLGLALEETQYF. CDR3 bases: TGTGCCAGCAGCTTACGCCTCGGACTAGCGCTTGAAGAGACCCAGTACTTC.

The CDR3 is CASSFSGEKLFF. The CDR3 DNA reads as TGTGCCAGCAGCTTTTCAGGGGAAAAACTGTTTTTT. The V gene is TRBV7-8, the J gene TRBJ1-4; perhaps TRBD1 as D (5 bases). Germline CDR1 SGHVS, CDR2 FQNEAQ. CDR3 length: 12 residues. V was shortened by 3 bases and J by 8 bases, with 7 bases between the two germline ends.

The CDR3 is CASSYRTGPSGEQYF. Written as DNA, the CDR3 is TGTGCCAGCAGTTATCGAACAGGGCCCTCCGGGGAGCAGTACTTC. The J gene is TRBJ2-7, the V gene TRBV6-6, with D perhaps TRBD1 (6 bases). Trimming left V 3 bases short and J 7 bases short, with 19 bases between. The CDR3 consists of 15 residues. Germline CDR1 MNHNY, CDR2 SVGAGI (reference sequence).

The chain employs TRBV11-1 and TRBJ1-2; D is unclear. Trimming removed 0 bases at V and 8 bases at J, with 13 bases between. This CDR3 has 14 amino acids. CDR1 is SGHAT, CDR2 FQDESV, per germline (reference sequence). CDR3 amino acids: CASSLAPERRGYTF. CDR3 bases: TGTGCCAGCAGCTTAGCGCCGGAAAGGCGCGGCTACACCTTC.

The CDR3 DNA is TGTGCCAGCAGTTTCACAGGGGAGGCGGAGCCCCAGCATTTT. Translated, it gives CASSFTGEAEPQHF. The chain couples TRBV27 to TRBJ1-5, with TRBD1 identical over 7 bases. CDR1 MNHEY and CDR2 SMNVEV come from the germline V gene (reference sequence). The CDR3 is 14 residues long. V shed 3 bases, J shed 8 bases, and the junction held 7 bases outside the gene matches.

This rearrangement joins TRBV7-9 to TRBJ2-5; tentatively, D is TRBD2 (5 bases). This CDR3 contains 16 residues. Germline CDR1 is SEHNR and CDR2 is FQNEAQ (reference sequence). Trimming removed 4 bases from V and 1 base from J, with 16 bases in between. The CDR3 DNA reads as TGTGCCAGCAGCTCTACCTACAGCGGAGCCCAAGAGACCCAGTACTTC. Amino acid sequence: CASSSTYSGAQETQYF.